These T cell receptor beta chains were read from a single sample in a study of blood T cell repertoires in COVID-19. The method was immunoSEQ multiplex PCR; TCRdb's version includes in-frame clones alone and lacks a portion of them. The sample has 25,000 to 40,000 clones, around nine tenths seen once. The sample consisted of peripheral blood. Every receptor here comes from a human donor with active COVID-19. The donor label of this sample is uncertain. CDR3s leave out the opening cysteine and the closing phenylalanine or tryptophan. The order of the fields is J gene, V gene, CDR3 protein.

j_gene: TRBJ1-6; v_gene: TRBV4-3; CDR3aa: ASSQDRDISLH
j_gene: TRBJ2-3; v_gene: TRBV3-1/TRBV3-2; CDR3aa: ASSSLSSGAFRDTQY
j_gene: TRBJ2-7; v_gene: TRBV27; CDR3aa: ASSRQVSYEQY
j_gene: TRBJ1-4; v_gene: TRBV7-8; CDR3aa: ASSPRTGANEKLF
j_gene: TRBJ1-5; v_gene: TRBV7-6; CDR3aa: ASSLQGWGNQPQH
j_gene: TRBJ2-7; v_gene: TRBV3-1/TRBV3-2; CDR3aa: ASSQTSGVYEQY
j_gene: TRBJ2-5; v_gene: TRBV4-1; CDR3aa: ASSQPRDREETQY
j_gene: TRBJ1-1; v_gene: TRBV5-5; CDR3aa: ASSRTDRVNTEAF
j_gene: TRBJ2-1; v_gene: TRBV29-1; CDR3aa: SVEGSSQGLGF
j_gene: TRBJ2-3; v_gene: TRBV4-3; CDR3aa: ASSQDRLAGPTDTQY
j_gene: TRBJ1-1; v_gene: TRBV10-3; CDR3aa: AISGTGANTEAF
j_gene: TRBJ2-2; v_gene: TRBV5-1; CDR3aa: ASSLSELVRNTGELF
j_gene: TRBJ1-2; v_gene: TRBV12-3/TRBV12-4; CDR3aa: ASSFGGTGSHT
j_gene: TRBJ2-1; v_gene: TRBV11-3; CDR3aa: ASSLGSGGAYEQF
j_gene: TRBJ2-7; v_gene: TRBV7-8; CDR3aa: ASSSIPGGYEQY
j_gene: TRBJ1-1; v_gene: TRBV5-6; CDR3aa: ASSFLQGSEAF
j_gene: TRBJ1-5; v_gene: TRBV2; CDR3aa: ASSVPGQGAQNNQPQH
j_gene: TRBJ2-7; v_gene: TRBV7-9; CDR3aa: ASSRMVGQGAYEQY
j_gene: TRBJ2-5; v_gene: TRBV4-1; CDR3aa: ASSQRGQGKETQY
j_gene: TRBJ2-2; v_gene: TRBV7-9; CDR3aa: ASSLRGEGSGELF
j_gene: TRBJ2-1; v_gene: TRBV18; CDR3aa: ASSPQQGVHEQF
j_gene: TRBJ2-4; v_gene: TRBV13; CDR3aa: ASSLEGLAGGPGKNIQY
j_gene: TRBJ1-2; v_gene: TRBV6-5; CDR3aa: ASRIDRGKGYT
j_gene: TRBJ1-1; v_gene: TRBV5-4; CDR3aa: ASSFYYGVVRNTEAF
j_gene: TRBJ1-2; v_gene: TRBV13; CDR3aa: ASSLGDSNYGYT
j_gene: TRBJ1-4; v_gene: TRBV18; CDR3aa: ASSPRIGTGRDEKLF
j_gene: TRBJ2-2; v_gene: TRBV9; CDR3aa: ASSVVGGASGELF
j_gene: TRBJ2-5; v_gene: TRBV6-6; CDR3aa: ASSSNRGRETQY
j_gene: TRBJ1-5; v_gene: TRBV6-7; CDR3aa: ASTLITGAINQPQH
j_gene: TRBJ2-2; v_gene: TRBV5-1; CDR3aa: ASSLVAGGSGELF
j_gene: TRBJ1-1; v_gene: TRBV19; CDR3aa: ASSKRRGEGTEAF
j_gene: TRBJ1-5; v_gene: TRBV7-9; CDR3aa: ASSLVEGQPQH
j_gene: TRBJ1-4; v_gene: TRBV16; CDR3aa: ASSQSSGTGGSANEKLF
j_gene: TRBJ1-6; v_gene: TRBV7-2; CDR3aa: ASSLGQGSNSPLH
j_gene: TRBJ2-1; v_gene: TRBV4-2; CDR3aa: ASSQEKRGGNEQF
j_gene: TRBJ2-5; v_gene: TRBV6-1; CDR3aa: ASSVTSGGALETQY
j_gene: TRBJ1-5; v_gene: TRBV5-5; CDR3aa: ASSLWAPRALEPPQH
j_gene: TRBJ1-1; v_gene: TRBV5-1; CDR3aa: ASSSNQGFSF
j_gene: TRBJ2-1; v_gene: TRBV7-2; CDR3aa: ASSLEGYTYNEQF
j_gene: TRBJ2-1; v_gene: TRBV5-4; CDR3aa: ASTSGPGGGLEVF
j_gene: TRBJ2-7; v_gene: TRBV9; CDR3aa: ASSVGTGTSYEQY
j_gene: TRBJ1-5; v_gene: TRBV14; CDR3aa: ASSQSGVGANQPQH
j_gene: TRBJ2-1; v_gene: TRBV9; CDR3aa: ASSVVTSGGGNEQF
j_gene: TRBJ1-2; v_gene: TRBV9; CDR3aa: ASSSPLTMGQGALYYGYT
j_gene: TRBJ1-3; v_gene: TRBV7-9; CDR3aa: ASSLGSGTTTIY
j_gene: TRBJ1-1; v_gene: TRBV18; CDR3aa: ASSPQSVNTEAF
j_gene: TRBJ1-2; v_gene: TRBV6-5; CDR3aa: ASSYSSQGYGYT
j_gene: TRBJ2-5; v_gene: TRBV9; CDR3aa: ASSASMGGETQY
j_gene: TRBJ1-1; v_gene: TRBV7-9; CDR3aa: ASSSRDKNTEAF
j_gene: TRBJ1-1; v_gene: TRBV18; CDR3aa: ASSSTVNTEAF
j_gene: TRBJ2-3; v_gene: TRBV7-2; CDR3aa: ASSPPGLRTDTQY
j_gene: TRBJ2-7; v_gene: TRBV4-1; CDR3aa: ASSQDFSLSSYEQY
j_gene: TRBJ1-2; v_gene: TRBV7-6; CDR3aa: ASSLVPGQASANYGYT
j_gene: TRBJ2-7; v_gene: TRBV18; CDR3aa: ASSLLPRGNEQY
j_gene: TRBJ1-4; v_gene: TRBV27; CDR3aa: ASKLTGASANEKLF